These 10 T cell receptor beta chains originate from one sample sequenced in a study of neurological immune-mediated disorders. Time point noted: longitudinal time-point 3. One entry per CDR3 protein results from TCRdb running MiXCR on the 5' RACE reads. The sample comprises roughly 45,000 distinct CDR3 sequences, 13% of which are singletons, and roughly 11% rests with the top ten. Input material: PBMCs. The source of these receptors is a man aged 30 to 45 in good health.

The J gene is TRBJ1-1, the V gene TRBV27; a possible D gene is TRBD1 (6 bases). V was cut by 4 bases and J by 5 bases, with 14 bases left in between. The CDR3 is 14 amino acids. The germline CDR1 and CDR2 sequences are MNHEY and SMNVEV (reference sequence). The CDR3 protein is CASSSTKQGTEAFF. Written as DNA, the CDR3 is TGTGCCAGCAGTTCAACGAAACAGGGAACTGAAGCTTTCTTT.

This clonotype was picked up many times. The rearrangement links TRBV5-6 to TRBJ2-1; D is ambiguous. Germline assignment: CDR1 SGHDT and CDR2 YYEEEE. This CDR3 contains 15 residues. V lost 4 bases to trimming and J lost 0 bases, with 11 bases between them. The CDR3 loop is CASSPPVGSYNEQFF. The CDR3 DNA follows: TGTGCCAGCAGCCCCCCCGTTGGCTCCTACAATGAGCAGTTCTTC.

The sample holds many counts of this clonotype. The J gene is TRBJ2-7, the V gene TRBV20-1; TRBD2 is a possible D gene (5 bases). This CDR3 is 13 amino acids long. The ends were cut back, 7 bases at V and 2 bases at J, with 15 bases in the middle. Germline assignment: CDR1 DFQATT and CDR2 SNEGSKA (reference sequence). The chain's CDR3 is CSVSARATYEQYF. The CDR3 DNA reads as TGCAGTGTTTCAGCGAGGGCTACCTACGAGCAGTACTTC.

Ten or more counts support this clonotype. The DNA for the CDR3 is TGTGCCAGCAGTAGGGGCGGGATCGTTGGCGAGCAGTACTTC. Translated: CASSRGGIVGEQYF. This rearrangement joins TRBV12-3 or TRBV12-4 to TRBJ2-7; D perhaps matches TRBD2 (6 bases). The V end was cut by 5 bases, the J end by 6 bases, with 17 bases between. The CDR3 is 14 residues long.

The chain recombines TRBV7-6 with TRBJ2-2, with D maybe TRBD2 (5 bases). Trimming removed 1 base from V and 0 bases from J, with 12 bases in between. This CDR3 is built from 17 residues. CDR1 and CDR2 from the germline V gene are SGHVS and FNYEAQ. This chain's CDR3 is CASSLGGPNANTGELFF. Here the CDR3 DNA reads TGTGCCAGCAGCTTAGGCGGGCCAAACGCGAACACCGGGGAGCTGTTTTTT. The full variable domain, its missing parts supplied by reference TRBV7-6 and TRBJ2-2, is GAGVSQSPRYKVTKRGQDVALRCDPISGHVSLYWYRQALGQGPEFLTYFNYEAQQDKSGLPNDRFSAERPEGSISTLTIQRTEQRDSAMYRCASSLGGPNANTGELFFGEGSRLTVL.

Written as DNA, the CDR3 is TGCAGTGCCCCTTTATACGAGCAGTACTTC. Amino acids: CSAPLYEQYF. The chain has TRBV20-1 and TRBJ2-7; D is ambiguous. This CDR3 is 10 amino acids long. V dropped 6 bases and J dropped 4 bases, with 7 bases sitting between them. CDR1 and CDR2 (germline): DFQATT, SNEGSKA (reference sequence).

This clonotype was found many times. The rearrangement links TRBV4-1 to TRBJ2-7, with 9 bases identical to TRBD2. V trimming: 0 bases; J trimming: 5 bases; junction bases outside the gene matches: 5. CDR3 length: 15 residues. From germline, CDR1 is MGHRA and CDR2 YSYEKL. This chain's CDR3 is CASSQDRLAGHEQYF. CDR3 nucleotide sequence: TGCGCCAGCAGCCAAGATCGCCTAGCGGGACACGAGCAGTACTTC.

This clonotype showed up many times. The CDR3 region is CASNGGGTEAFF. The DNA of the CDR3 is TGTGCCAGCAATGGCGGGGGAACTGAAGCTTTCTTT. The J gene is TRBJ1-1, the V gene TRBV25-1, with D maybe TRBD1 (5 bases). This CDR3 comprises 12 residues. Trimming took off 7 bases at V and 5 bases at J, with 11 bases between the two ends. Germline values: CDR1 MGHDK, CDR2 SYGVNS.

This clonotype was counted many times. CDR3 loop: CASSLERNSYEQYF. In nucleotides, the CDR3 is TGCGCCAGCAGCTTGGAACGCAACTCCTACGAGCAGTACTTC. This chain links TRBV5-1 with TRBJ2-7; D unclear. Germline V gene data show CDR1 as SGHRS and CDR2 as YFSETQ. The ends were cut back, 0 bases at V and 0 bases at J, with 7 bases in the middle. This CDR3 is 14 amino acids long.

On this clonotype: A much larger clone differs from this one at a single base, so this may be a read error. The chain recombines TRBV7-9 with TRBJ2-1; TRBD2 aligns across 12 bases. From germline, CDR1 is SEHNR and CDR2 FQNEAQ (reference sequence). The CDR3 has 15 amino acids. The CDR3 DNA reads as TGTGCCAGCAGCTTAAGGACTAGCGGGAACAATAAGCAGTTCTTC. Protein: CASSLRTSGNNKQFF.